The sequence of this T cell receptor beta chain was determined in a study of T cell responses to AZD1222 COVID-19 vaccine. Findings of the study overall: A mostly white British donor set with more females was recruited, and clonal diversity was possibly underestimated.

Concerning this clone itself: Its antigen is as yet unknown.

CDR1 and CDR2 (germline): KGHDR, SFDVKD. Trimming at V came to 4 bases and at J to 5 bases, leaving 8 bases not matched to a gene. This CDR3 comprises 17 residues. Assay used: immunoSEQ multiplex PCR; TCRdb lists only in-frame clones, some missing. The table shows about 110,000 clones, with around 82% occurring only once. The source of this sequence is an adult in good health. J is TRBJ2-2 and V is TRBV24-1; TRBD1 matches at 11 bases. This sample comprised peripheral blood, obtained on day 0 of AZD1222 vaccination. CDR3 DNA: TGTGCCACCAGTGACCCGGCGGGGACAGGGGGGACCGGGGAGCTGTTTTTT. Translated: CATSDPAGTGGTGELFF.